This is a list of T cell receptor beta chains from one sample in a study of blood T cell repertoires in COVID-19. Repertoires were generated with immunoSEQ multiplex PCR, while TCRdb's copy carries only in-frame clones and drops some. The repertoire holds roughly 230,000 clones, with 82% as singletons. Sequenced: PBMCs or T cells enriched from blood (not recorded which). The receptors shown here come from a woman aged 55-69 years who had recovered from COVID-19. Each CDR3 is given with its conserved first and last residue. Each record gives: clone size, J gene, D gene, V gene, CDR3 protein, CDR3 DNA. D genes are given only for firm matches. Not every row has a clone size; where given, it reads once, few, many or a size class.

size: -; J: TRBJ1-2; D: TRBD1; V: TRBV28; CDR3: CASKTGNYGYTF; DNA: TGTGCCAGCAAGACAGGGAACTATGGCTACACCTTC
size: -; J: TRBJ2-1; D: -; V: TRBV29-1; CDR3: CSVDEGDRPYNEQFF; DNA: TGCAGCGTTGATGAGGGAGACAGGCCCTACAATGAGCAGTTCTTC
size: -; J: TRBJ1-5; D: TRBD1; V: TRBV27; CDR3: CASHRGTRGQPQHF; DNA: TGTGCCAGCCACAGGGGCACTAGGGGACAGCCCCAGCATTTT
size: -; J: TRBJ1-1; D: -; V: TRBV27; CDR3: CASSSGDTEAFF; DNA: TGTGCCAGCAGCTCCGGGGACACTGAAGCTTTCTTT
size: -; J: TRBJ2-7; D: -; V: TRBV18; CDR3: CASSPPRGDYEQYF; DNA: TGTGCCAGCTCACCCCCCAGGGGAGACTACGAGCAGTACTTC
size: -; J: TRBJ2-5; D: TRBD1; V: TRBV2; CDR3: CASSGAGTGQETQYF; DNA: TGTGCCAGCAGCGGCGCCGGGACAGGGCAAGAGACCCAGTACTTC
size: -; J: TRBJ2-7; D: TRBD2; V: TRBV5-8; CDR3: CASSLTSGTYEQYF; DNA: TGTGCTAGCAGCTTAACTAGCGGTACCTACGAGCAGTACTTC
size: -; J: TRBJ1-2; D: -; V: TRBV29-1; CDR3: CSADRGAKDGYTF; DNA: TGCAGCGCCGATCGTGGGGCCAAGGATGGCTACACCTTC
size: -; J: TRBJ2-7; D: -; V: TRBV2; CDR3: CASSLQGQSYEQYF; DNA: TGTGCCAGCAGTTTACAGGGCCAGTCCTACGAGCAGTACTTC
size: -; J: TRBJ1-1; D: -; V: TRBV9; CDR3: CASSVGSDTEAFF; DNA: TGTGCCAGCAGCGTAGGCTCGGACACTGAAGCTTTCTTT
size: -; J: TRBJ2-5; D: -; V: TRBV19; CDR3: CASSSEATRLEETQYF; DNA: TGTGCCAGTAGCAGTGAGGCGACTAGGTTGGAAGAGACCCAGTACTTC
size: -; J: TRBJ2-7; D: -; V: TRBV27; CDR3: CASSSVGGEQYF; DNA: TGTGCCAGCAGTTCTGTCGGGGGAGAGCAGTACTTC
size: -; J: TRBJ1-1; D: -; V: TRBV6-5; CDR3: CASSPGGWNTEAFF; DNA: TGTGCCAGCAGTCCGGGGGGGTGGAACACTGAAGCTTTCTTT
size: -; J: TRBJ1-2; D: -; V: TRBV7-9; CDR3: CASSLGWGDGELDGYTF; DNA: TGTGCCAGCAGCTTAGGGTGGGGTGACGGGGAGTTGGATGGCTACACCTTC
size: -; J: TRBJ2-1; D: -; V: TRBV3-1/TRBV3-2; CDR3: CASSWLTRDEQFF; DNA: TGTGCCAGCAGCTGGTTGACCCGGGATGAGCAGTTCTTC
size: -; J: TRBJ1-1; D: -; V: TRBV18; CDR3: CASSPLEGSTEAFF; DNA: TGTGCCAGCTCACCACTTGAGGGTAGCACTGAAGCTTTCTTT
size: -; J: TRBJ1-2; D: -; V: TRBV6-5; CDR3: CASSYRPGFHYGYTF; DNA: TGTGCCAGCAGTTACCGCCCAGGGTTCCACTATGGCTACACCTTC
size: -; J: TRBJ1-2; D: -; V: TRBV7-2; CDR3: CASSLFQRNWGYTF; DNA: TGTGCCAGCAGCTTATTTCAGCGAAACTGGGGCTACACCTTC
size: -; J: TRBJ2-1; D: TRBD2; V: TRBV7-9; CDR3: CASSLAALAGGGSYNEQFF; DNA: TGTGCCAGCAGCTTAGCGGCTCTAGCGGGAGGGGGCTCCTACAATGAGCAGTTCTTC
size: few; J: TRBJ1-2; D: TRBD1; V: TRBV7-2; CDR3: CASSLGTGQPPYGYTF; DNA: TGTGCCAGCAGCTTAGGGACAGGGCAACCCCCCTATGGCTACACCTTC
size: few; J: TRBJ1-6; D: -; V: TRBV5-6; CDR3: CASSLDGRLLHF; DNA: TGTGCCAGCAGCTTGGACGGTCGACTCCTCCACTTT
size: -; J: TRBJ2-5; D: TRBD2; V: TRBV11-2; CDR3: CASSRTLAGYQETQYF; DNA: TGTGCCAGCAGCCGGACGCTAGCGGGCTACCAAGAGACCCAGTACTTC
size: few; J: TRBJ1-6; D: -; V: TRBV21-1; CDR3: CASSNGPDSDNSPLHF; DNA: TGTGCCAGCAGCAATGGGCCCGACAGTGATAATTCACCCCTCCACTTT
size: few; J: TRBJ2-7; D: -; V: TRBV15; CDR3: CATSRGSGYEQYF; DNA: TGTGCCACCAGTCGGGGTAGCGGATACGAGCAGTACTTC
size: -; J: TRBJ1-3; D: TRBD1; V: TRBV7-9; CDR3: CASIRTGTGITSGNTIYF; DNA: TGTGCCAGCATCCGAACCGGGACAGGGATAACCTCTGGAAACACCATATATTTT
size: -; J: TRBJ1-5; D: TRBD1; V: TRBV10-3; CDR3: CAISEYDRVNQPQHF; DNA: TGTGCCATCAGTGAGTACGACAGGGTCAATCAGCCCCAGCATTTT
size: -; J: TRBJ1-1; D: -; V: TRBV4-1; CDR3: CASSQGRAGNTEAFF; DNA: TGCGCCAGCAGCCAAGGGAGGGCGGGGAACACTGAAGCTTTCTTT
size: -; J: TRBJ2-5; D: TRBD2; V: TRBV7-2; CDR3: CASSLGLAFRETQYF; DNA: TGTGCCAGCAGCTTAGGACTAGCGTTTCGTGAGACCCAGTACTTC